A single sample gave rise to the 20 T cell receptor beta chains below, sequenced in a study of T cells in localized non-small cell lung cancer. Only in-frame clones appear in the TCRdb table, and some are missing; sequencing was by immunoSEQ multiplex PCR. This table holds roughly 24,000 clones, about 86% found once. The sample in question was peripheral blood, obtained before any cancer treatment. The origin of the receptors is a woman aged 35-75 years with stage I lung adenocarcinoma.

The CDR3 bases are TGTGCCAGCAGCTTGGACCTAGATAACTATGGCTACACCTTC. Translating it yields CASSLDLDNYGYTF. This chain uses TRBV7-9 with TRBJ1-2; D gene ambiguous. The germline V and J ends were trimmed by 3 bases and 1 base, with 9 bases remaining between them. The CDR3 runs to 14 residues. The germline V gene encodes CDR1 SEHNR and CDR2 FQNEAQ (reference sequence). The whole variable domain, filled in from reference TRBV7-9 and TRBJ1-2, reads DTGVSQNPRHKITKRGQNVTFRCDPISEHNRLYWYRQTLGQGPEFLTYFQNEAQLEKSRLLSDRFSAERPKGSFSTLEIQRTEQGDSAMYLCASSLDLDNYGYTFGSGTRLTVV.

The rearrangement joins TRBV9 to TRBJ1-1; no clear D gene. CDR1 is SGDLS and CDR2 is YYNGEE in the germline V gene. There are 13 residues in the CDR3. V lost 0 bases and J lost 2, with 5 bases in between. CDR3 sequence reads: CASSVAVNTEAFF. For the CDR3, the DNA is TGTGCCAGCAGCGTAGCTGTAAACACTGAAGCTTTCTTT.

V gene TRBV18 combines with J gene TRBJ2-2; maybe TRBD1 (5 bases). V dropped 6 bases and J dropped 4 bases, with 6 bases sitting between them. The CDR3 spans 12 residues. CDR1 KGHSH and CDR2 LQKENI come from the germline V gene. Written as DNA, the CDR3 is TGTGCCAGCTCCCAGGGCACCGGGGAGCTGTTTTTT. It translates to CASSQGTGELFF.

This clone is classed as medium-sized. V usage is TRBV19 and J usage is TRBJ1-1, with no clear D. This CDR3 spans 13 amino acids. The germline V gene has CDR1 LNHDA and CDR2 SQIVND (reference sequence). V lost 3 bases and J lost 4, with 9 bases in between. CDR3: CASSIGVGTEAFF. The CDR3 bases are TGTGCCAGTAGTATTGGGGTTGGCACTGAAGCTTTCTTT.

The chain employs TRBV27 and TRBJ2-2; no definite D call. The CDR3 totals 14 residues. V gave up 6 bases and J gave up 1 base, with 9 bases separating them. Germline V CDR1 and CDR2: MNHEY, SMNVEV (reference sequence). DNA of the CDR3: TGTGCCAGCAGAAGGACGGTGAACACCGGGGAGCTGTTTTTT. Amino acids: CASRRTVNTGELFF.

This clone appeared once. The chain combines TRBV2 with TRBJ2-5; D is undetermined. This CDR3 has 13 amino acids. Trimming removed 5 bases from V and 1 base from J, with 8 bases in between. Germline V gene data show CDR1 as SNHLY and CDR2 as FYNNEI. The CDR3 DNA reads TGTGCCAGCAGTTCCGACACCCAAGAGACCCAGTACTTC. Its protein is CASSSDTQETQYF.

The chain joins TRBV19 to TRBJ2-5; possibly TRBD1 for D (6 bases). The CDR3 totals 14 residues. V dropped 6 bases and J dropped 4 bases, with 15 bases sitting between them. CDR1 and CDR2 from the germline V gene are LNHDA and SQIVND (reference sequence). In DNA form, the CDR3 reads TGTGCCAGTAGGAAATCGACAGGTCGAGAGACCCAGTACTTC. This sequence encodes CASRKSTGRETQYF.

This sequence joins TRBV6-6 and TRBJ1-1; TRBD1 is a possible D gene (6 bases). Germline lookup yields CDR1 MNHNY and CDR2 SVGAGI (reference sequence). The CDR3 loop spans 15 amino acids. V was clipped by 6 bases and J by 0 bases, with 14 bases between them. The CDR3 loop reads CASRKDRYLNTEAFF. Here the CDR3 DNA reads TGTGCCAGCAGAAAGGACAGATATTTGAACACTGAAGCTTTCTTT.

The chain combines TRBV14 with TRBJ2-1, with a weak D call TRBD1 (5 bases). Germline lookup yields CDR1 SGHDN and CDR2 FVKESK. Trimming took 7 bases from V and 7 from J, leaving 23 bases between them. This CDR3 contains 16 residues. The CDR3, as DNA: TGTGCCAGCACACAAGACAGCCAGGGCTGGGATAATGAGCAGTTCTTC. This translates into CASTQDSQGWDNEQFF.

This clone has just one count. J is TRBJ1-6 and V is TRBV7-9; D remains unclear. The CDR3 totals 16 residues. Per germline, CDR1 SEHNR and CDR2 FQNEAQ (reference sequence). V was trimmed by 4 bases and J by 8 bases, leaving 18 bases between them. CDR3 DNA sequence: TGTGCCAGCAGCTCGCGAGGTACGTCGGGTGATTCACCCCTCCACTTT. Amino acids: CASSSRGTSGDSPLHF. Using reference TRBV7-9 and TRBJ1-6 for the parts outside the CDR3, the full variable domain is DTGVSQNPRHKITKRGQNVTFRCDPISEHNRLYWYRQTLGQGPEFLTYFQNEAQLEKSRLLSDRFSAERPKGSFSTLEIQRTEQGDSAMYLCASSSRGTSGDSPLHFGNGTRLTVT.

This chain connects TRBV4-1 to TRBJ1-4, with D unresolved. The CDR3 is made up of 16 amino acids. CDR1 and CDR2 (germline): MGHRA, YSYEKL. V was clipped by 2 bases and J by 8 bases, with 18 bases between them. The CDR3 is CASSQIPTSSREKLFF. The CDR3 nucleotides read TGCGCCAGCAGCCAAATTCCGACCTCTTCGAGGGAAAAACTGTTTTTT.

The chain is built from TRBV19 and TRBJ2-2, with 10 positions matching TRBD2. Germline V gene sequence: CDR1 LNHDA, CDR2 SQIVND (reference sequence). This CDR3 comprises 19 residues. Losses at the gene ends were 3 bases for V and 0 bases for J; bases not matched to a gene: 10. The CDR3 reads CASSILSGGFRANTGELFF. CDR3 DNA sequence: TGTGCCAGTAGTATTCTTAGCGGGGGGTTCCGAGCGAACACCGGGGAGCTGTTTTTT.

This sequence joins TRBV5-1 and TRBJ2-1, with D possibly being TRBD1 or TRBD2 (5 bases each). Germline assignment: CDR1 SGHRS and CDR2 YFSETQ. The ends were cut back, 5 bases at V and 8 bases at J, with 20 bases in the middle. The CDR3 is made up of 15 amino acids. The CDR3 here is CASRVPRGGGDEQFF. DNA for the CDR3: TGCGCCAGCAGAGTACCCCGGGGCGGCGGCGATGAGCAGTTCTTC.

The rearrangement joins TRBV9 to TRBJ2-2; D is possibly TRBD2 (5 bases). Germline V lookup: CDR1 SGDLS, CDR2 YYNGEE. The V gene lost 3 bases and the J gene lost 1 base, with 10 bases spanning the gap. This CDR3 region has 15 residues. CDR3 in DNA: TGTGCCAGCAGCGACCTCCGGGGGAACACCGGGGAGCTGTTTTTT. This translates into CASSDLRGNTGELFF.

This chain links TRBV5-4 with TRBJ2-2; tentative D call: TRBD1 (6 bases). Between the trimmed V and J ends, which lost 0 bases and 7 bases, there was a span of 10 bases. The V gene's germline CDR1 is SGHNT and CDR2 YYREEE (reference sequence). The CDR3 is 14 residues long. The DNA for the CDR3 is TGTGCCAGCAGCTTGGTCAACAGGGTCGGGGAGCTGTTTTTT. Protein: CASSLVNRVGELFF.

V and J are TRBV6-4 and TRBJ2-3; D is undetermined. The CDR3 is made up of 13 amino acids. V lost 2 bases to trimming and J lost 2 bases, with 5 bases between them. The germline gives CDR1 MRHNA, CDR2 SNTAGT. CDR3 DNA sequence: TGTGCCAGCAGTGACCAGAACACAGATACGCAGTATTTT. Encoded protein: CASSDQNTDTQYF.

The chain employs TRBV9 and TRBJ2-5, with 8 bases lining up with TRBD2. Germline-derived CDR1 and CDR2 are SGDLS and YYNGEE. There are 18 residues in the CDR3. Trimming took 4 bases from V and 5 from J; bases not matched to a gene: 19. CDR3 sequence (DNA): TGTGCCAGCAGCCCTACGGCTCAGATACGGGGGGGCCACGAGACCCAGTACTTC. Translated, it gives CASSPTAQIRGGHETQYF.

The chain carries TRBV6-1 and TRBJ2-4, with D maybe TRBD1 (6 bases). The CDR3 is 13 amino acids. CDR1 is MNHNS, CDR2 SASEGT, per germline. V was clipped by 3 bases and J by 4 bases, with 7 bases between them. The CDR3 here is CASSEDRKNIQYF. The DNA of the CDR3 is TGTGCCAGCAGTGAGGACAGAAAAAACATTCAGTACTTC.

The V call is TRBV28, the J call TRBJ2-1; D is possibly TRBD1 (5 bases). The germline V and J ends were trimmed by 6 bases and 0 bases, with 12 bases remaining between them. The length of the CDR3 is 15 residues. Germline values: CDR1 MDHEN, CDR2 SYDVKM. CDR3 region: CASSLQASSYNEQFF. The DNA of the CDR3 is TGTGCCAGCAGCCTACAGGCTAGCTCCTACAATGAGCAGTTCTTC.

J is TRBJ1-5 and V is TRBV7-2; 8 bases line up with TRBD1. Germline V gives CDR1 SGHTA, CDR2 FQGNSA. CDR3 length: 15 residues. V lost 1 base and J lost 2; bases outside the gene matches: 1. CDR3 sequence reads: CASSLEQGGNQPQHF. The CDR3 DNA is TGTGCCAGCAGCTTAGAACAGGGGGGCAATCAGCCCCAGCATTTT.